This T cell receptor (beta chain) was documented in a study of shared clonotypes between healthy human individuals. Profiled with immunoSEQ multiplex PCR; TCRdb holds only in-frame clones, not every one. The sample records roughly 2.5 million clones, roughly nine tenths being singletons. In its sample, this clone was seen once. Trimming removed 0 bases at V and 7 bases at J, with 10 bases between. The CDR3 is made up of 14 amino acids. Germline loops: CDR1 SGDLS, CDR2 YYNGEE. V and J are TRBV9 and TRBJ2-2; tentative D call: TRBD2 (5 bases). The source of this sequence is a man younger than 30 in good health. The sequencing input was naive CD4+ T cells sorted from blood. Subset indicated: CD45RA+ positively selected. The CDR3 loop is CASSVVGSDGELFF. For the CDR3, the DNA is TGTGCCAGCAGCGTAGTTGGTAGCGACGGGGAGCTGTTTTTT.